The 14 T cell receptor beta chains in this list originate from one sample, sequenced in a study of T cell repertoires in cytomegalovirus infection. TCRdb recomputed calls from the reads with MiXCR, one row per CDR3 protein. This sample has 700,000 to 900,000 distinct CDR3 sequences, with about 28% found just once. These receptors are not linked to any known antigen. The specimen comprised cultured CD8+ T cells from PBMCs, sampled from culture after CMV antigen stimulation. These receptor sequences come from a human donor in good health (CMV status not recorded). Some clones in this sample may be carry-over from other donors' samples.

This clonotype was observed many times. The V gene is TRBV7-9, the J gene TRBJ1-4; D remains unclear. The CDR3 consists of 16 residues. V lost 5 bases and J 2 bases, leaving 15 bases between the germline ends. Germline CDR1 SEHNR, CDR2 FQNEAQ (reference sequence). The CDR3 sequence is CASSQFRAGTNEKLFF. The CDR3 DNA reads TGTGCCAGCAGCCAATTCCGGGCAGGTACTAATGAAAAACTGTTTTTT.

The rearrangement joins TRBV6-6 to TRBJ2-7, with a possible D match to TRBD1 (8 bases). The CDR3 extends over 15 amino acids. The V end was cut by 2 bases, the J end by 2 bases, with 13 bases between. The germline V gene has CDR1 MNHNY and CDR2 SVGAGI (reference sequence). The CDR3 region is CASSYAQGGTYEQYV. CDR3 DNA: TGTGCCAGCAGTTACGCACAGGGGGGGACCTACGAGCAGTACGTC.

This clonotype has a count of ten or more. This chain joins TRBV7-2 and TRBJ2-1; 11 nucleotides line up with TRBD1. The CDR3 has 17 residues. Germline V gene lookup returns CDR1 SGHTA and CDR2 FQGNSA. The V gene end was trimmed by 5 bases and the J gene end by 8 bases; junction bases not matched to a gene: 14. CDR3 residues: CASSLNPRDRGADEQFF. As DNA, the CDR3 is TGTGCCAGCAGCCTAAATCCCCGGGACAGGGGGGCGGATGAGCAGTTCTTC.

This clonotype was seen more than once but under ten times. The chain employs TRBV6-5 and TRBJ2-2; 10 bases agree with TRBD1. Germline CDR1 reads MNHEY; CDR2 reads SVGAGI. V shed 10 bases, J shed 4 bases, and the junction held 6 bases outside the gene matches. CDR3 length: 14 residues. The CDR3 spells CATGQGVSTGELFF. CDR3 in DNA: TGTGCCACCGGACAGGGGGTCAGCACCGGGGAGCTGTTTTTT.

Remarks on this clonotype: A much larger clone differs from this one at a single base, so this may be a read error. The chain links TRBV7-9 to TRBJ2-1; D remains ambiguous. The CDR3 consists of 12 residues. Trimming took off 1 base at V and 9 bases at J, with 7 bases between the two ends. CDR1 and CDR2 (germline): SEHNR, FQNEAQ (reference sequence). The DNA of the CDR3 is TGTGCCAGCAGCTTAGATGTGGTTGAGCAGTTCTTC. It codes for CASSLDVVEQFF.

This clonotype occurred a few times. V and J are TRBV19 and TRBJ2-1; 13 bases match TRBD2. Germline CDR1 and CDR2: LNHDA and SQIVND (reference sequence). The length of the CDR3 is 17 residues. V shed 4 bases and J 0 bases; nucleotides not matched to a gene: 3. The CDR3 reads CASSNRLAGGSYNEQFF. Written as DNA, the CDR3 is TGTGCCAGTAGTAACAGACTAGCGGGGGGCTCCTACAATGAGCAGTTCTTC.

CDR3 protein: CASSFPAFF. The CDR3 DNA follows: TGTGCCAGCAGTTTTCCGGCTTTCTTT. The chain couples TRBV12-3 or TRBV12-4 to TRBJ1-1; D unclear. Trimming pared 3 bases from V and 11 bases from J, leaving 4 bases between. This CDR3 comprises 9 residues.

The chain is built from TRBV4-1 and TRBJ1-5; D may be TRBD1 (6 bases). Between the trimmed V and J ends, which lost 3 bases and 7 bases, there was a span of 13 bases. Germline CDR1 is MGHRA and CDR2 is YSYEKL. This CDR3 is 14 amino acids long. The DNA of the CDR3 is TGCGCCAGCAGCCAGGTTAGGGGGTACCAGCCCCAGCATTTT. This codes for CASSQVRGYQPQHF.

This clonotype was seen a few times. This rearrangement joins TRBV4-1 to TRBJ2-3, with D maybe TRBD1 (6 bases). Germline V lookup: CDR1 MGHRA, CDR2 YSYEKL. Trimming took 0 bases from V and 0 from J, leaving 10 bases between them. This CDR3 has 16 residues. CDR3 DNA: TGCGCCAGCAGCCAAGAGGGACACCATAGCACAGATACGCAGTATTTT. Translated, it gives CASSQEGHHSTDTQYF.

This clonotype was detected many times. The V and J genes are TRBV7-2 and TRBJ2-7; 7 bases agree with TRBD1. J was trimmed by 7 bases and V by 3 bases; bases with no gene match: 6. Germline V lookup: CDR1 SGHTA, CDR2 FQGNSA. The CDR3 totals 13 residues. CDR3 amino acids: CASSFVQGLEQYV. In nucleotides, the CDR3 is TGTGCCAGCAGCTTCGTACAGGGGTTGGAGCAGTACGTC.

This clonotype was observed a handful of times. In nucleotides, the CDR3 is TGTGCCAGCAATGGCGGGACCACAGATACGCAGTATTTT. Its translation is CASNGGTTDTQYF. This chain uses TRBV2 with TRBJ2-3; TRBD2 is a possible D gene (6 bases). Germline lookup yields CDR1 SNHLY and CDR2 FYNNEI. The V end lost 7 bases, the J end lost 2 bases, and 10 bases lay between the germline ends. CDR3 length: 13 residues.

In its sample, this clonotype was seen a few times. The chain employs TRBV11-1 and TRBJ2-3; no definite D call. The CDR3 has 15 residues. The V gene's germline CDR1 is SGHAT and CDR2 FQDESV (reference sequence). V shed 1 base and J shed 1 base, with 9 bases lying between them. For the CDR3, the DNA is TGTGCCAGCAGCTTAGACGGGTTTCGCACAGATACGCAGTATTTT. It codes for CASSLDGFRTDTQYF. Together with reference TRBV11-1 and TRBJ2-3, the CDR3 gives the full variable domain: EAEVAQSPRYKITEKSQAVAFWCDPISGHATLYWYRQILGQGPELLVQFQDESVVDDSQLPKDRFSAERLKGVDSTLKIQPAELGDSAMYLCASSLDGFRTDTQYFGPGTRLTVL.

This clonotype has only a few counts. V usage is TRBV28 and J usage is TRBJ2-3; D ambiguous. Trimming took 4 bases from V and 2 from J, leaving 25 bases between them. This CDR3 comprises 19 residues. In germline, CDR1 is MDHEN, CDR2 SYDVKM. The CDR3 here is CASSSPDLAAETFTDTQYF. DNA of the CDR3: TGTGCCAGCAGTTCCCCAGACTTGGCGGCTGAAACCTTCACAGATACGCAGTATTTT.

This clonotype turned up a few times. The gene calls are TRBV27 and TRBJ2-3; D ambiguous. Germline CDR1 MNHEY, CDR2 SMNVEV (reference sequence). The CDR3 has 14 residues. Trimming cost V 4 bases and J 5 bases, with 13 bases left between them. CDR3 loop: CASSWSGGGDTQYF. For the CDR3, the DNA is TGTGCCAGCAGTTGGTCGGGCGGCGGAGATACGCAGTATTTT.